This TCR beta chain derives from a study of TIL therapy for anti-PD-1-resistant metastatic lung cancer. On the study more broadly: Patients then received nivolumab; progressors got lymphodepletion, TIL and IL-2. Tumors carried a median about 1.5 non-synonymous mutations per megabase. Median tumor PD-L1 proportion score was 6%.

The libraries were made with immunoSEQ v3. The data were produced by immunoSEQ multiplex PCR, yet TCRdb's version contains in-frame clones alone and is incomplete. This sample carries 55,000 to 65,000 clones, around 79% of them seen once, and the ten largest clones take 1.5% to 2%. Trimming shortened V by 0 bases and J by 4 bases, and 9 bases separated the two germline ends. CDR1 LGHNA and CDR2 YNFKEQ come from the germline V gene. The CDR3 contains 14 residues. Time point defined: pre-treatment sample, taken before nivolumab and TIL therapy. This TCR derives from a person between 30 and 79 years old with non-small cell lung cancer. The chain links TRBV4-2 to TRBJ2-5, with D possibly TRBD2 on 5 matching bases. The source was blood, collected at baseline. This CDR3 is CASSQDRGRETQYF. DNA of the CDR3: TGTGCCAGCAGCCAAGATCGAGGGAGAGAGACCCAGTACTTC.